One and the same sample provided the 30 T cell receptor beta chains below, sequenced in a study of immune evolution from preneoplasia to lung adenocarcinoma. TCRdb's copy holds only in-frame clones and misses some; the assay was immunoSEQ multiplex PCR. The table has roughly 8,100 clones, 81% seen once; the top ten hold around 8.6%. Source material: FFPE invasive lung adenocarcinoma tissue. All receptors derive from a person aged 50-59 years with lung adenocarcinoma.

The chain uses TRBV19 and TRBJ1-3; D is perhaps TRBD1 (6 bases). The V end lost 8 bases, the J end lost 2 bases, and 16 bases lay between the germline ends. Germline V lookup: CDR1 LNHDA, CDR2 SQIVND (reference sequence). The CDR3 is 15 amino acids. The CDR3 coding sequence is TGTGCCAGTTCCTGGGAACAGGGAACTGGAAACACCATATATTTT. It is translated as CASSWEQGTGNTIYF.

This clone occurred a few times. V is TRBV5-1 and J is TRBJ2-2; 9 bases fit TRBD2. Germline V gene sequence: CDR1 SGHRS, CDR2 YFSETQ. The ends lost 4 bases at V and 7 bases at J; junction bases unmatched: 5. This CDR3 comprises 14 residues. DNA of the CDR3: TGCGCCAGCAGCCCGGGACTAGCTGGCGGGGAGCTGTTTTTT. It is translated as CASSPGLAGGELFF.

The V call is TRBV30, the J call TRBJ2-5, with TRBD1 matching 10 bases. The CDR3 runs to 13 residues. V lost 8 bases and J lost 4; bases outside the gene matches: 7. CDR1 GTSNPN and CDR2 SVGIG come from the germline V gene (reference sequence). This chain's CDR3 is CAGGGQGRETQYF. Here the CDR3 DNA reads TGTGCCGGGGGGGGACAGGGGCGAGAGACCCAGTACTTC.

This clone was picked up a small number of times. As the CDR3 is not closed by the conserved phenylalanine or tryptophan, this likely results from a read error. J is TRBJ2-7 and V is TRBV2; possible D gene TRBD1, 6 bases. This CDR3 is built from 14 residues. Trimming took 6 bases from V and 3 from J, leaving 15 bases between them. CDR1 SNHLY and CDR2 FYNNEI come from the germline V gene. CDR3: CASSADSGNYEQYL. CDR3 bases: TGTGCCAGCAGCGCGGACAGTGGAAACTACGAGCAGTACCTC.

This chain joins TRBV21-1 and TRBJ1-5. TRBV21-1 is recorded as a pseudogene. The CDR3 is 16 residues long. CDR3 loop: CASAGGAARSNQPQHF. For the CDR3, the DNA is TGTGCCAGCGCCGGGGGAGCAGCTCGGAGCAATCAGCCCCAGCATTTT.

The genes are TRBV5-1 and TRBJ2-7; a possible D gene is TRBD1 (6 bases). The V and J ends lost 1 base and 6 bases respectively, with 14 bases between them. The germline V gene has CDR1 SGHRS and CDR2 YFSETQ. This CDR3 has 14 amino acids. The CDR3 region is CASSLHQAGAEQYF. The CDR3 DNA reads TGCGCCAGCAGCTTGCATCAGGCAGGGGCCGAGCAGTACTTC. Full variable domain (missing parts from reference TRBV5-1 and TRBJ2-7): KAGVTQTPRYLIKTRGQQVTLSCSPISGHRSVSWYQQTPGQGLQFLFEYFSETQRNKGNFPGRFSGRQFSNSRSEMNVSTLELGDSALYLCASSLHQAGAEQYFGPGTRLTVT.

This chain connects TRBV6-1 to TRBJ2-5; 7 positions agree with TRBD1. The CDR3 contains 13 residues. Germline-derived CDR1 and CDR2 are MNHNS and SASEGT. The J segment lost 3 bases and the V segment lost 6 bases, leaving 4 bases of the junction unmatched. The CDR3 here is CASSFRGKETQYF. CDR3 DNA: TGTGCCAGCAGCTTCAGGGGGAAAGAGACCCAGTACTTC.

This chain joins TRBV28 and TRBJ1-4, with unresolved D. Germline V lookup: CDR1 MDHEN, CDR2 SYDVKM. The CDR3 runs to 11 residues. V shed 7 bases and J shed 7 bases, with 7 bases lying between them. In nucleotides, the CDR3 is TGTGCCAGCACCCCAGGTGAAAAACTGTTTTTT. It codes for CASTPGEKLFF. Full variable domain (remainder filled in from reference TRBV28 and TRBJ1-4): DVKVTQSSRYLVKRTGEKVFLECVQDMDHENMFWYRQDPGLGLRLIYFSYDVKMKEKGDIPEGYSVSREKKERFSLILESASTNQTSMYLCASTPGEKLFFGSGTQLSVL.

The V gene is TRBV9, the J gene TRBJ2-1; D may correspond to TRBD1 or TRBD2 (6 bases each). Germline assignment: CDR1 SGDLS and CDR2 YYNGEE. V shed 6 bases and J shed 4 bases, with 17 bases lying between them. The CDR3 length is 15 residues. The CDR3 nucleotides are TGTGCCAGCACCACTAGGGGGGCCTCATACAATGAGCAGTTCTTC. Protein product: CASTTRGASYNEQFF.

V gene TRBV28 combines with J gene TRBJ2-3; TRBD2 matches 8 bases. This CDR3 region has 16 residues. V shed 1 base, J shed 3 bases, and the junction held 6 bases outside the gene matches. Per the germline V gene, CDR1 is MDHEN and CDR2 is SYDVKM. The CDR3 region has the DNA TGTGCCAGCAGTTTATTGGCGGGAGGAGGTACAGATACGCAGTATTTT. Translation gives CASSLLAGGGTDTQYF.

The sample holds one count of this clone. The chain employs TRBV5-1 and TRBJ2-3; possible D gene TRBD1, 6 bases. V dropped 6 bases and J dropped 0 bases, with 11 bases sitting between them. Looked up from germline, CDR1 is SGHRS and CDR2 is YFSETQ. There are 14 residues in the CDR3. The CDR3 sequence is CASNMDSSTDTQYF. CDR3 sequence (DNA): TGCGCCAGCAATATGGACAGTAGCACAGATACGCAGTATTTT.

The chain carries TRBV11-1 and TRBJ2-3; D may be TRBD2 (5 bases). Germline CDR1 is SGHAT and CDR2 is FQDESV (reference sequence). CDR3 size: 14 residues. Between the trimmed V and J ends, which lost 1 base and 2 bases, there was a span of 7 bases. The CDR3 bases are TGTGCCAGCAGCTTAGGGGAGCCCACAGATACGCAGTATTTT. It translates to CASSLGEPTDTQYF.

This CDR3 reads CASGFRTEAFF. DNA for the CDR3: TGTGCTAGTGGTTTTAGGACTGAAGCTTTCTTT. The rearrangement links TRBV12-5 to TRBJ1-1; D is uncertain. The CDR3 covers 11 residues. The V and J ends lost 3 bases and 5 bases respectively, with 4 bases between them. CDR1 and CDR2 from the germline V gene are LGHNT and FRNRAP.

This clone was seen just once. V usage is TRBV18 and J usage is TRBJ2-5; no clear D. The CDR3 has 16 residues. In germline, CDR1 is KGHSH, CDR2 LQKENI. The V gene lost 0 bases and the J gene lost 1 base, with 12 bases spanning the gap. The CDR3 sequence is CASSPPAYSFQETQYF. In nucleotides, the CDR3 is TGTGCCAGCTCACCACCGGCGTACTCCTTCCAAGAGACCCAGTACTTC.

The chain has TRBV28 and TRBJ1-2; the D gene is possibly TRBD1 (6 bases). The CDR3 has 15 residues. Germline loops: CDR1 MDHEN, CDR2 SYDVKM. V was clipped by 5 bases and J by 6 bases, with 19 bases between them. CDR3 DNA sequence: TGTGCCAGCAGTGATACCCGACAGGTACTTCATGGCTACACCTTC. Translating gives CASSDTRQVLHGYTF.

The J gene is TRBJ1-2, the V gene TRBV6-5; the D is unclear. Germline lookup yields CDR1 MNHEY and CDR2 SVGAGI. The CDR3 extends over 13 amino acids. Trimming took off 0 bases at V and 6 bases at J, with 8 bases between the two ends. The CDR3: CASSYSYRDGYTF. The CDR3 region has the DNA TGTGCCAGCAGTTACTCGTATCGGGATGGCTACACCTTC.

In its sample, this clone was seen once. The chain combines TRBV7-9 with TRBJ2-7; D remains ambiguous. V gave up 5 bases and J gave up 3 bases, with 14 bases separating them. The CDR3 loop spans 14 amino acids. Per the germline V gene, CDR1 is SEHNR and CDR2 is FQNEAQ (reference sequence). As DNA, the CDR3 is TGTGCCAGCAGCCCTGCTACGGATTTCTACGAGCAGTACTTC. This sequence encodes CASSPATDFYEQYF. Full variable domain (rest looked up from reference TRBV7-9 and TRBJ2-7): DTGVSQNPRHKITKRGQNVTFRCDPISEHNRLYWYRQTLGQGPEFLTYFQNEAQLEKSRLLSDRFSAERPKGSFSTLEIQRTEQGDSAMYLCASSPATDFYEQYFGPGTRLTVT.

The chain joins TRBV7-3 to TRBJ2-1; 8 positions match TRBD2. Trimming removed 0 bases from V and 6 bases from J; junction bases left unmatched: 1. Germline V gene data show CDR1 as SGHTA and CDR2 as FQGTGA. This CDR3 has 14 residues. CDR3 sequence reads: CASSLTGTSNEQFF. CDR3 sequence (DNA): TGTGCCAGCAGCTTAACGGGGACTAGCAATGAGCAGTTCTTC.

The gene calls are TRBV5-1 and TRBJ1-2; TRBD1 might be the D (6 bases). This CDR3 has 14 residues. CDR1 is SGHRS, CDR2 YFSETQ, per germline. The V end lost 4 bases, the J end lost 7 bases, and 17 bases lay between the germline ends. The CDR3, as DNA: TGCGCCAGCAGCCCCCAAGAAGGGGGTATTGGCTACACCTTC. It yields the protein CASSPQEGGIGYTF.

This clone appeared a single time. This rearrangement joins TRBV2 to TRBJ1-3; 8 bases are a match to TRBD1. Trimming took 6 bases from V and 0 from J; bases not matched to a gene: 4. The CDR3 consists of 15 residues. In germline, CDR1 is SNHLY, CDR2 FYNNEI. The CDR3 here is CASSGTGDSGNTIYF. The CDR3, as DNA: TGTGCCAGCAGCGGGACAGGAGACTCTGGAAACACCATATATTTT.

As regards this clone: This CDR3 is also generated by other DNA sequences in the sample. Here the CDR3 reads CASSFTSGSYNEQFF. The CDR3 nucleotides are TGTGCCAGCAGCTTTACTAGCGGGAGCTACAATGAGCAGTTCTTC. J is TRBJ2-1 and V is TRBV5-6; TRBD2 matches at 11 bases. CDR1 and CDR2 from the germline V gene are SGHDT and YYEEEE. V shed 2 bases and J 3 bases; nucleotides not matched to a gene: 1. The CDR3 is 15 residues long. The entire variable domain, with the rest obtained from reference TRBV5-6 and TRBJ2-1, is as follows: DAGVTQSPTHLIKTRGQQVTLRCSPKSGHDTVSWYQQALGQGPQFIFQYYEEEERQRGNFPDRFSGHQFPNYSSELNVNALLLGDSALYLCASSFTSGSYNEQFFGPGTRLTVL.

The J gene is TRBJ2-7, the V gene TRBV11-3; D remains unclear. The CDR3 length is 11 residues. The germline gives CDR1 SGHNT, CDR2 YENEEA. Trimming took off 1 base at V and 5 bases at J, with 3 bases between the two ends. CDR3 in DNA: TGTGCCAGCAGCTTAGGAAACGAGCAGTACTTC. Translating gives CASSLGNEQYF.

This clone has only a few counts. The chain recombines TRBV7-2 with TRBJ1-1; tentatively, D is TRBD1 (6 bases). The V gene's germline CDR1 is SGHTA and CDR2 FQGNSA. CDR3 length: 13 amino acids. The V end was cut by 6 bases, the J end by 9 bases, with 17 bases between. CDR3 bases: TGTGCCAGCAGAATACAGGGAATCCACAAAGCTTTCTTT. Translating gives CASRIQGIHKAFF. The entire variable domain, with the rest obtained from reference TRBV7-2 and TRBJ1-1, is as follows: GAGVSQSPSNKVTEKGKDVELRCDPISGHTALYWYRQSLGQGLEFLIYFQGNSAPDKSGLPSDRFSAERTGGSVSTLTIQRTQQEDSAVYLCASRIQGIHKAFFGQGTRLTVV.

The rearrangement uses TRBV6-1 and TRBJ2-7; 9 bases are a match to TRBD2. The V gene's germline CDR1 is MNHNS and CDR2 SASEGT. The CDR3 runs to 15 residues. Losses at the gene ends were 6 bases for V and 6 bases for J; bases not matched to a gene: 12. CDR3 region: CASRDSGSSQLEQYF. CDR3 DNA: TGTGCCAGCAGGGATAGCGGGAGCTCCCAACTCGAGCAGTACTTC.

Written as DNA, the CDR3 is TGCAGCGTTGAAGTGGCCCTTGCCCAAGAGACCCAGTACTTC. Amino acid sequence: CSVEVALAQETQYF. The J gene is TRBJ2-5, the V gene TRBV29-1; D remains unclear. V was pared by 1 base and J by 1 base, with 10 bases between. This CDR3 is built from 14 residues. Germline CDR1 and CDR2: SQVTM and ANQGSEA.

This chain links TRBV11-2 with TRBJ1-4; D may be TRBD1 (6 bases). Germline V gives CDR1 SGHAT, CDR2 FQNNGV. The V and J ends lost 3 bases and 3 bases respectively, with 11 bases between them. The CDR3 contains 15 residues. CDR3 protein: CASSFGQLANEKLFF. The CDR3 nucleotides are TGTGCCAGCAGCTTTGGACAGTTAGCTAATGAAAAACTGTTTTTT.

The count of this clone is one. This chain connects TRBV21-1 to TRBJ1-2; the table's D gene call, TRBD1, was not cross checked with the DNA. TRBV21-1 has pseudogene status. The CDR3 spans 14 residues. The CDR3, as DNA: TGTGCCAGCAGCGCGTGGGACAGGGCCGGAGGCTACACCTTC. It specifies CASSAWDRAGGYTF.

The V and J genes are TRBV30 and TRBJ1-4; tentatively, D is TRBD1 (5 bases). Germline V gene data show CDR1 as GTSNPN and CDR2 as SVGIG (reference sequence). The V gene lost 8 bases and the J gene lost 6 bases, with 19 bases spanning the gap. The CDR3 extends over 14 amino acids. CDR3 DNA sequence: TGTGCCCCCCTTGGGGCAGAATTTTATGAAAAACTGTTTTTT. Amino acids: CAPLGAEFYEKLFF.

This chain joins TRBV11-2 and TRBJ2-1; TRBD1 is a possible D gene (5 bases). Trimming left V 4 bases short and J 4 bases short, with 14 bases between. Germline assignment: CDR1 SGHAT and CDR2 FQNNGV. This CDR3 spans 15 amino acids. The CDR3 region has the DNA TGTGCCAGCAGCTCGACTCCGACAGTGTACAATGAGCAGTTCTTC. This gives the protein CASSSTPTVYNEQFF.

The chain links TRBV5-8 to TRBJ1-2; no reliable D call. The CDR3 sequence is 17 residues long. Deletions cut 6 bases from V and 3 bases from J, with 24 bases between. Germline V gene data show CDR1 as SGHTS and CDR2 as YDEGEE. CDR3 in amino acids: CASNFGGPRHGDYGYTF. The CDR3 bases are TGTGCCAGCAACTTTGGCGGGCCACGGCATGGGGACTATGGCTACACCTTC. Variable domain in full (rest from reference TRBV5-8 and TRBJ1-2): EAGVTQSPTHLIKTRGQQATLRCSPISGHTSVYWYQQALGLGLQFLLWYDEGEERNRGNFPPRFSGRQFPNYSSELNVNALELEDSALYLCASNFGGPRHGDYGYTFGSGTRLTVV.